What follows are 16 T cell receptor beta chains derived from one specimen sequenced in a study of regulatory T cells in long-lasting Graves disease. The authors built TCR beta libraries using iRepertoire HTBI primers and Arm-PCR of CDR3 regions. TCRdb itself ran the multiplex PCR reads through MiXCR, one entry per CDR3 protein. The sample includes under 800,000 distinct CDR3 sequences, approximately 15% seen only once; the top ten take 15% to 20%. The time point: newly diagnosed GD, antithyroid drugs for less than 3 months. Researchers made the TCR library from RNA that was extracted from PBMCs. The sample was also reused in another study, on T cells in Graves' hyperthyroidism and ophthalmopathy.

Sequences were derived from peripheral blood mononuclear cells (PBMCs), sampled at new diagnosis, from a patient treated with antithyroid drugs. These receptors were collected from a woman younger than 45 with Graves disease.

With regard to this clonotype: This may arise from a read error, as a much more abundant clone is one base away. Since the CDR3 does not end with the conserved phenylalanine or tryptophan, this likely comes from a read error. The CDR3: CASSRRLAGGPTEQFL. The CDR3 region has the DNA TGTGCCAGCAGTCGTCGACTAGCGGGAGGGCCCACTGAGCAGTTCCTC. The genes are TRBV6-1 and TRBJ2-1; 14 bases align to TRBD2. The CDR3 is 16 amino acids. Germline V CDR1 and CDR2: MNHNS, SASEGT. J gave up 9 bases and V 5 bases, and 9 bases lay outside the gene matches.

This clonotype was counted many times. The chain is built from TRBV6-2 or TRBV6-3 and TRBJ2-1; D not resolved. The CDR3 totals 14 residues. Trimming removed 0 bases at V and 2 bases at J, with 5 bases between. The germline gives CDR1 MNHEY, CDR2 SVGEGT. In DNA form, the CDR3 reads TGTGCCAGCAGTTACTCGTGGGCCTACAATGAGCAGTTCTTC. It translates to CASSYSWAYNEQFF.

This clonotype came up a few times. This chain connects TRBV7-3 to TRBJ1-2; 12 bases line up with TRBD1. V lost 4 bases and J lost 8; bases outside the gene matches: 2. This CDR3 region has 13 residues. The V gene's germline CDR1 is SGHTA and CDR2 FQGTGA. CDR3 coding DNA: TGTGCCAGCAGCTCGGGACAGGGGGCAGGCTACACCTTC. It yields the protein CASSSGQGAGYTF.

This clonotype was seen repeatedly, ten times or more. The chain has TRBV6-2 or TRBV6-3 and TRBJ1-1; a possible D gene is TRBD1 (5 bases). Germline loops: CDR1 MNHEY, CDR2 SVGEGT. The V and J ends lost 6 bases and 8 bases respectively, with 13 bases between them. The CDR3 extends over 12 amino acids. The CDR3 sequence: CASSYRGGEAFF. The CDR3 DNA is TGTGCCAGCAGCTACCGCGGGGGGGAAGCTTTCTTT.

There are many counts of this clonotype. The chain has TRBV24-1 and TRBJ1-5; D is ambiguous. The CDR3 is 15 amino acids. V was trimmed by 9 bases and J by 2 bases, leaving 16 bases between them. CDR1 is KGHDR, CDR2 SFDVKD, per germline. DNA for the CDR3: TGTGCCACCGCGGGCCCGTTTAGGGGCAATCAGCCCCAGCATTTT. It yields the protein CATAGPFRGNQPQHF.

This clonotype was counted ten times or more. The V call is TRBV29-1, the J call TRBJ2-1; 10 bases are shared with TRBD2. The CDR3 is 16 amino acids. V dropped 0 bases and J dropped 7; count of bases not matched to a gene: 9. Germline assignment: CDR1 SQVTM and CDR2 ANQGSEA. The CDR3 region is CSVEDLRGLAVNEQFF. CDR3 bases: TGCAGCGTTGAAGATCTTCGTGGACTAGCGGTAAATGAGCAGTTCTTC.

The chain links TRBV18 to TRBJ1-3, with TRBD1 matching over 9 bases. Germline loops: CDR1 KGHSH, CDR2 LQKENI. Trimming cost V 5 bases and J 2 bases; bases outside gene matches: 4. There are 15 residues in the CDR3. The CDR3 DNA reads TGTGCCAGCTCAAACAGGGGGCAGGCTGGAAACACCATATATTTT. Encoded protein: CASSNRGQAGNTIYF.

This clonotype occurred a few times. The chain has TRBV25-1 and TRBJ2-5, with a weak D call TRBD1 (5 bases). Looked up from germline, CDR1 is MGHDK and CDR2 is SYGVNS. The CDR3 contains 14 residues. Trimming cost V 1 base and J 5 bases, with 11 bases left between them. The CDR3 DNA sequence: TGTGCCAGCAGTGAATTTAGGGGTCAGGAGACCCAGTACTTC. This codes for CASSEFRGQETQYF.

About this clonotype: A much larger clone is a single base away; this may be a read error. This chain links TRBV7-9 with TRBJ2-5; a possible D gene is TRBD1 (5 bases). CDR3 size: 14 residues. Germline assignment: CDR1 SEHNR and CDR2 FQNEAQ (reference sequence). The CDR3 reads CASSLADRKETQCF. The CDR3 region has the DNA TGTGCCAGCAGCTTAGCCGACAGAAAAGAGACCCAGTGCTTC.

The chain couples TRBV6-2 or TRBV6-3 to TRBJ1-4; tentative D call: TRBD1 (5 bases). The germline V gene has CDR1 MNHEY and CDR2 SVGEGT. Trimming took off 5 bases at V and 4 bases at J, with 14 bases between the two ends. The CDR3 runs 15 residues. The DNA of the CDR3 is TGTGCCAGCAGTGATGGCGGGACGGTTAATGAAAAACTGTTTTTT. Translating it yields CASSDGGTVNEKLFF.

This clonotype was observed a few times. This chain links TRBV6-1 with TRBJ1-1; D gene uncertain. CDR1 and CDR2 (germline): MNHNS, SASEGT. This CDR3 region has 12 residues. The V gene lost 7 bases and the J gene lost 4 bases, with 10 bases spanning the gap. The CDR3 spells CASNESRTEAFF. CDR3 in DNA: TGTGCCAGCAATGAGAGTCGCACTGAAGCTTTCTTT.

This clonotype was detected ten times or more. The V call is TRBV6-2 or TRBV6-3, the J call TRBJ1-5; D unresolved. The ends were cut back, 4 bases at V and 10 bases at J, with 14 bases in the middle. The CDR3 loop spans 13 amino acids. Germline assignment: CDR1 MNHEY and CDR2 SVGEGT. The CDR3 reads CASSSRRQDPQHF. The CDR3 coding sequence is TGTGCCAGCAGTTCCAGGCGTCAGGATCCCCAGCATTTT.

This chain links TRBV18 with TRBJ2-5; 7 nucleotides agree with TRBD1. The CDR3 has 16 residues. Trimming removed 3 bases from V and 0 bases from J; junction bases left unmatched: 7. Per the germline V gene, CDR1 is KGHSH and CDR2 is LQKENI. The CDR3 nucleotides read TGTGCCAGCTCACCGGTACGGGACAGTAACCAAGAGACCCAGTACTTC. It codes for CASSPVRDSNQETQYF.

The chain is built from TRBV11-2 and TRBJ1-2, with D perhaps TRBD1 (5 bases). The V gene lost 5 bases and the J gene lost 8 bases, with 27 bases spanning the gap. The CDR3 runs to 17 residues. In germline, CDR1 is SGHAT, CDR2 FQNNGV. The CDR3 DNA follows: TGTGCCAGCAGCGCCCATCTGGGGGTGGGGGTGGAGGGAGGCTACACCTTC. Translation gives CASSAHLGVGVEGGYTF.

The chain couples TRBV20-1 to TRBJ2-3; 8 nucleotides agree with TRBD2. Germline trimming cut 3 bases from V and 5 bases from J; bases unmatched to any gene: 10. The CDR3 extends over 15 amino acids. Germline lookup yields CDR1 DFQATT and CDR2 SNEGSKA (reference sequence). CDR3 amino acids: CSASGRGVGEDTQYF. In DNA, the CDR3 is TGCAGTGCTAGCGGGCGGGGGGTCGGGGAAGATACGCAGTATTTT.

This clonotype was observed many times. This chain uses TRBV28 with TRBJ2-7, with 7 bases that match TRBD2. CDR3 length: 15 residues. Germline V gene lookup returns CDR1 MDHEN and CDR2 SYDVKM. V lost 2 bases to trimming and J lost 7 bases; unmatched junction nucleotides: 11. CDR3 in amino acids: CASSLDAVGGREQYF. The CDR3 DNA sequence: TGTGCCAGCAGTTTAGATGCGGTGGGAGGGCGGGAGCAGTACTTC.